This record covers a single T cell receptor beta chain. V dropped 4 bases and J dropped 0; count of bases not matched to a gene: 4. From germline, CDR1 is SGHRS and CDR2 YFSETQ. CDR3 size: 16 residues. Some clones are missing from TCRdb's copy, which holds only in-frame ones; the method was immunoSEQ multiplex PCR. This table has over 25,000 clones, about 76% appearing once. This entry is derived from a study of blood T cell repertoires in COVID-19. About the study: T cells, B-cell-depleted T cells, or PBMCs supplied cDNA or gDNA.

Sequencing was done on a sample of peripheral blood. This sequence joins TRBV5-1 and TRBJ2-1; 10 nucleotides line up with TRBD2. This clonotype was obtained from a man aged 80 or over with active or convalescent COVID-19. CDR3 DNA: TGCGCCAGCAGCGGTCTAGCGGGGGCCTCCTACAATGAGCAGTTCTTC. Its translation: CASSGLAGASYNEQFF.